This section outlines one TCR beta chain sequence together with its context. Repertoires were generated with immunoSEQ multiplex PCR, while TCRdb's copy carries only in-frame clones and drops some. The sample records 250,000 or so clones, roughly 88% being singletons. The CDR3 totals 15 residues. Germline V gene lookup returns CDR1 SGHDT and CDR2 YYEEEE. The ends were cut back, 1 base at V and 6 bases at J, with 14 bases in the middle. Cohort placement rested on clinical history that participants reported themselves. All recovered Cohort 3 donors got two negative PCRs, got clearance, or saw symptom resolution. This specimen belongs to a study of blood T cell repertoires in COVID-19. About the study: Sites across the United States, Italy and Spain contributed samples from acute and convalescent COVID-19. PBMCs, B-cell-depleted T cells, or T cells were the source of the cDNA or gDNA that made up the material.

The sample taken for sequencing was PBMCs or T cells enriched from blood (not recorded which). The chain joins TRBV5-6 to TRBJ2-1, with TRBD2 as a possible D gene (5 bases). This clonotype was sampled from a woman aged 50 to 60 who had recovered from COVID-19. The CDR3 sequence: CASSLPGGRGNEQFF. CDR3 in DNA: TGTGCCAGCAGCTTGCCTGGCGGTCGGGGCAATGAGCAGTTCTTC. The full variable domain, with the rest looked up from reference TRBV5-6 and TRBJ2-1, is DAGVTQSPTHLIKTRGQQVTLRCSPKSGHDTVSWYQQALGQGPQFIFQYYEEEERQRGNFPDRFSGHQFPNYSSELNVNALLLGDSALYLCASSLPGGRGNEQFFGPGTRLTVL.